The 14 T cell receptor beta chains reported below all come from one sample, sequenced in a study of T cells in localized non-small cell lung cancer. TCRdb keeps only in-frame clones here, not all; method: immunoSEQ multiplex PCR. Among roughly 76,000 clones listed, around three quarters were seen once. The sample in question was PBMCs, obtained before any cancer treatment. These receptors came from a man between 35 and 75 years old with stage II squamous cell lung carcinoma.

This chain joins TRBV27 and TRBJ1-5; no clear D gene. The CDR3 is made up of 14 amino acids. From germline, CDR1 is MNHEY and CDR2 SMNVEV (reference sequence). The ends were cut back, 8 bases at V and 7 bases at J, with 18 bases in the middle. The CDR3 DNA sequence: TGTGCCAGCTCCCTTGAAGGGTCGAACCAGCCCCAGCATTTT. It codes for CASSLEGSNQPQHF.

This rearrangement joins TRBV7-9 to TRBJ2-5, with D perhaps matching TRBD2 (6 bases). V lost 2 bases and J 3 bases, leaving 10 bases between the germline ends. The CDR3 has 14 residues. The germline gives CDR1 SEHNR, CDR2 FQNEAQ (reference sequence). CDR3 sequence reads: CASSLSAGKETQYF. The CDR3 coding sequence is TGTGCCAGCAGCTTATCGGCGGGAAAAGAGACCCAGTACTTC.

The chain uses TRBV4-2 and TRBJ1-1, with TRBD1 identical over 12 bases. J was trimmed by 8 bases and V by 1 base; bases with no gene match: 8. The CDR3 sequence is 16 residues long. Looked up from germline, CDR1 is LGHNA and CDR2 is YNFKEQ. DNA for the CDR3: TGTGCCAGCAGCCAAGGCCCGGGACAGGGGGCGTTGGAAGCTTTCTTT. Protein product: CASSQGPGQGALEAFF.

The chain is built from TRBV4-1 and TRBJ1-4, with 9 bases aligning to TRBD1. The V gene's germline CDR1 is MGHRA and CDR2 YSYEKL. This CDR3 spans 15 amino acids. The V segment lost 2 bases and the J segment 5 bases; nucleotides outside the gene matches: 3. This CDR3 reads CASSQWGTGNEKLFF. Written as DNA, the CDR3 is TGCGCCAGCAGCCAATGGGGGACAGGGAATGAAAAACTGTTTTTT.

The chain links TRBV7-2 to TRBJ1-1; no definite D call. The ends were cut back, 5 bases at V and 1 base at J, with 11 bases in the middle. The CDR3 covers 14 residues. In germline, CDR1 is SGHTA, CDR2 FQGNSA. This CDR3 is CASSIRTGNTEAFF. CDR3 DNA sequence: TGTGCCAGCAGCATAAGGACTGGGAACACTGAAGCTTTCTTT.

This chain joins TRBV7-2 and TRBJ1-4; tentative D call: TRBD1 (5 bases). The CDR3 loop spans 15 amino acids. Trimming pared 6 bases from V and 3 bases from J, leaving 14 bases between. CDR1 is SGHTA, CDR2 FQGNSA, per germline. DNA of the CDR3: TGTGCCAGCAGTTCCCTGGGGGTGGCTAATGAAAAACTGTTTTTT. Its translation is CASSSLGVANEKLFF.

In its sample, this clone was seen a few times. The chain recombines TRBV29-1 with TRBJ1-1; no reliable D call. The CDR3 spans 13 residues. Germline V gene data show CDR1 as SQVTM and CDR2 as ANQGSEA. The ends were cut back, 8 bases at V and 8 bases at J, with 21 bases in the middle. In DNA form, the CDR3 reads TGCAGCACCTACCCCGGCGGGCGTAGAGAAGCTTTCTTT. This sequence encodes CSTYPGGRREAFF.

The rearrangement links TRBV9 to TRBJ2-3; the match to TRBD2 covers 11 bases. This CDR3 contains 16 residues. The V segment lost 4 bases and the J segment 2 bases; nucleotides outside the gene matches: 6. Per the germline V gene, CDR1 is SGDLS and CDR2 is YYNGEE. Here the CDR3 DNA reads TGTGCCAGCAGCCTAATAGCGGGAGGGACCACAGATACGCAGTATTTT. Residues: CASSLIAGGTTDTQYF.

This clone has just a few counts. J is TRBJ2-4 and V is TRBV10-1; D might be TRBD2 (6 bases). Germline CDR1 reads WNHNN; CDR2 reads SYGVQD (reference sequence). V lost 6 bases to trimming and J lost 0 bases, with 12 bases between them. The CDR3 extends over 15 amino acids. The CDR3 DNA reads TGCGCCAGCAGGGGCGGGATGATAGCCAAAAACATTCAGTACTTC. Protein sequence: CASRGGMIAKNIQYF.

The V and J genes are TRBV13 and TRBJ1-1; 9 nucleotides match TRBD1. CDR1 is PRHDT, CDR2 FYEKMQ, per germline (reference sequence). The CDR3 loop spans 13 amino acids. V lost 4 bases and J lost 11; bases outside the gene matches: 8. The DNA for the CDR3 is TGTGCCAGCAGCTCTGGACAGGGGACTTGGGCTTTCTTT. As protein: CASSSGQGTWAFF.

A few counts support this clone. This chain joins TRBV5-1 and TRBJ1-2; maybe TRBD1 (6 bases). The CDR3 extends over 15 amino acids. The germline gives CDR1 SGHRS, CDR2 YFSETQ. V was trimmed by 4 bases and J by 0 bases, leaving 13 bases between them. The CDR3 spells CASSPTGGTNYGYTF. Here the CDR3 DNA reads TGCGCCAGCAGCCCCACGGGGGGCACTAACTATGGCTACACCTTC.

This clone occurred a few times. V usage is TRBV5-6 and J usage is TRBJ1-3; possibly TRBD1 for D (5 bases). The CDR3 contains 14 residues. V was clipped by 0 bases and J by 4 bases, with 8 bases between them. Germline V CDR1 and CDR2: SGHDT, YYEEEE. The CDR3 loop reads CASSLGTRGNTIYF. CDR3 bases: TGTGCCAGCAGCTTGGGGACAAGGGGAAACACCATATATTTT.

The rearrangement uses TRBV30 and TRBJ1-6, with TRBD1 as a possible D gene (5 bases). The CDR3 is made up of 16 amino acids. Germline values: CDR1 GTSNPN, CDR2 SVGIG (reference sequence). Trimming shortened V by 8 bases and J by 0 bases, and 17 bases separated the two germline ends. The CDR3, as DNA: TGTGCCGGAAGTGACCTCGGGGGCTCCTATAATTCACCCCTCCACTTT. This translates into CAGSDLGGSYNSPLHF.

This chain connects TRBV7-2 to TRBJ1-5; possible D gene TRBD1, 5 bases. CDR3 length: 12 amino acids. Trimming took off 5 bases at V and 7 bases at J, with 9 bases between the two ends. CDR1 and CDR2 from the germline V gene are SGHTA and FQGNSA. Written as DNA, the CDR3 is TGTGCCAGCAGCAGGGGTAACCAGCCCCAGCATTTT. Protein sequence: CASSRGNQPQHF.